This is a list of T cell receptor beta chains from one sample in a study of T cells in Graves' hyperthyroidism and ophthalmopathy. TCRdb independently ran MiXCR on the multiplex PCR reads; one entry per CDR3 protein. This sample yields roughly 290,000 distinct CDR3 sequences, of which approximately 13% are seen a single time; 7.9% belongs to the top ten. Input material: blood. The receptors originated from a middle-aged woman with Graves' hyperthyroidism. Both conserved end residues are part of each CDR3. A D gene is named only where the DNA matches it firmly. Clone size is stated in some rows and not others, as once, few, many or a class when expanded.

V	D	size	J	CDR3	DNA
TRBV3-1	TRBD2	many	TRBJ2-5	CASSQAPSGYSQYF	TGTGCCAGCAGCCAAGCGCCTAGCGGTTATTCCCAGTACTTC
TRBV5-1	-	many	TRBJ1-1	CASSSDSEEAFF	TGCGCCAGCAGCTCGGATAGCGAGGAAGCTTTCTTT
TRBV20-1	TRBD1	-	TRBJ1-1	CSARLQGAENTEAFF	TGCAGTGCTAGATTACAGGGGGCGGAGAACACTGAAGCTTTCTTT
TRBV7-2	TRBD2	many	TRBJ2-3	CASSSTSGRARSTQYF	TGTGCCAGCAGCTCGACTAGCGGGAGGGCCCGAAGTACGCAGTATTTT
TRBV7-3	-	many	TRBJ2-7	CASSFDVGYEQYF	TGTGCCAGCAGCTTCGACGTTGGCTACGAGCAGTACTTC
TRBV6-6	TRBD2	few	TRBJ2-1	CASSYILTSGNEQFF	TGTGCCAGCAGTTACATATTGACTAGCGGCAATGAGCAGTTCTTC
TRBV27	-	-	TRBJ1-4	CASRAGDNEKLFF	TGTGCCAGTCGCGCAGGGGACAATGAAAAACTGTTTTTT
TRBV28	TRBD1	many	TRBJ1-4	CASSTTGGREKLFF	TGTGCCAGCAGCACGACAGGGGGCAGGGAAAAACTGTTTTTT
TRBV3-1	-	many	TRBJ1-4	CASSQAQINEKLFF	TGTGCCAGCAGCCAAGCCCAAATAAATGAAAAACTGTTTTTT
TRBV9	-	many	TRBJ2-7	CASSVGGGTAEQYF	TGTGCCAGCAGCGTAGGGGGCGGGACCGCCGAGCAGTACTTC
TRBV24-1	-	many	TRBJ1-2	CATSDLRGYGYTF	TGTGCCACCAGTGATTTGAGAGGCTATGGCTACACCTTC
TRBV6-2/TRBV6-3	-	many	TRBJ2-7	CASSDGGSYEQYF	TGTGCCAGCAGTGATGGGGGATCCTACGAGCAGTACTTC
TRBV9	-	many	TRBJ2-5	CASSVGLRGLETQYF	TGTGCCAGCAGCGTAGGCCTAAGGGGCCTGGAGACCCAGTACTTC
TRBV12-3/TRBV12-4	TRBD1	many	TRBJ1-1	CASTTGENTEAFF	TGTGCCAGCACCACAGGGGAGAACACTGAAGCTTTCTTT
TRBV7-9	TRBD1	once	TRBJ2-5	CASSLETVVGQGASKETQYF	TGTGCCAGCAGCTTAGAAACTGTAGTTGGACAGGGGGCTTCTAAAGAGACCCAGTACTTC
TRBV2	-	many	TRBJ1-2	CASRRQYLSYGYTF	TGTGCCAGCAGGCGACAGTACCTTTCCTATGGCTACACCTTC
TRBV29-1	-	many	TRBJ1-6	CVIREAPVNSPLHF	TGCGTCATACGGGAGGCCCCTGTCAATTCACCCCTCCACTTT
TRBV6-1	TRBD1	-	TRBJ2-1	CASREPGQGAFEQFF	TGTGCCAGCAGGGAACCGGGACAGGGGGCGTTTGAGCAGTTCTTC
TRBV4-1	-	-	TRBJ1-5	CASSQVMSRGKEQPQHF	TGCGCCAGCAGCCAAGTAATGTCCAGGGGAAAAGAACAGCCCCAGCATTTT
TRBV2	-	many	TRBJ1-1	CASSEESGGTEAFF	TGTGCCAGCAGTGAAGAGTCGGGAGGAACTGAAGCTTTCTTT
TRBV14	-	few	TRBJ2-2	CASSQVLTGELFF	TGTGCCAGCAGCCAAGTTCTCACCGGGGAGCTGTTTTTT
TRBV29-1	-	many	TRBJ2-3	CSVDETGDTQYF	TGCAGCGTTGATGAAACAGGGGATACGCAGTATTTT
TRBV6-2/TRBV6-3	TRBD2	many	TRBJ2-3	CASHRSGSTDTQYF	TGTGCCAGCCATCGGAGCGGGAGTACAGATACGCAGTATTTT
TRBV20-1	TRBD1	few	TRBJ1-1	CSAQTGSYTEAFF	TGCAGTGCTCAGACAGGGTCCTACACTGAAGCTTTCTTT
TRBV20-1	-	many	TRBJ2-2	CSARDSGTYVGELFF	TGCAGTGCTAGAGATAGCGGAACGTACGTCGGGGAGCTGTTTTTT
TRBV5-5	TRBD1	many	TRBJ1-1	CASSFGTGLDTEAFF	TGTGCCAGCAGCTTTGGGACAGGGTTGGACACTGAAGCTTTCTTT
TRBV5-5	-	many	TRBJ1-1	CASSLAGGSLNTEAFF	TGTGCCAGCAGCTTGGCGGGGGGGTCCCTGAACACTGAAGCTTTCTTT
TRBV28	-	many	TRBJ2-1	CASSALSGATYNEQFF	TGTGCCAGCAGTGCACTTAGCGGAGCCACCTACAATGAGCAGTTCTTC
TRBV18	-	-	TRBJ1-4	CASSQSNEKLFF	TGTGCCAGCTCACAATCGAATGAAAAACTGTTTTTT
TRBV7-9	-	few	TRBJ1-2	CASSEIGTNYGYTF	TGTGCCAGCAGTGAGATCGGGACTAACTATGGCTACACCTTC
TRBV6-1	-	many	TRBJ2-2	CASRITGSGELFF	TGTGCCAGCAGAATAACAGGGTCCGGGGAGCTGTTTTTT
TRBV30	TRBD1	-	TRBJ1-6	CAWALQGPSSYNSPLHF	TGTGCCTGGGCTTTACAGGGGCCGAGCTCCTATAATTCACCCCTCCACTTT
TRBV10-2	TRBD2	-	TRBJ2-3	CASSEGTSGRIGTDTQYF	TGCGCCAGCAGTGAAGGGACTAGCGGGAGAATCGGCACAGATACGCAGTATTTT
TRBV5-4	-	-	TRBJ2-3	CASSNLGLLTDTQYF	TGTGCCAGCAGCAACCTTGGACTGCTCACAGATACGCAGTATTTT
TRBV20-1	-	many	TRBJ1-2	CSAQSGYGGYTF	TGCAGTGCCCAGAGTGGATACGGAGGCTACACCTTC
TRBV12-3/TRBV12-4	-	-	TRBJ1-1	CASSLRGGLSGAFF	TGTGCCAGCAGTTTAAGAGGGGGGTTGTCCGGAGCTTTCTTT
TRBV18	-	-	TRBJ1-1	CASSLFGAQGITEAFF	TGTGCCAGCTCACTTTTCGGCGCCCAAGGGATAACTGAAGCTTTCTTT
TRBV7-2	-	-	TRBJ2-3	CASSPRGSSTDTQYF	TGTGCCAGCAGCCCCCGGGGGTCTAGCACAGATACGCAGTATTTT
TRBV24-1	TRBD1	-	TRBJ2-5	CATSDLGSGGQETQYF	TGTGCCACCAGTGATTTGGGGTCAGGGGGACAAGAGACCCAGTACTTC
TRBV6-1	-	many	TRBJ1-5	CASRPLAGAFNQPQHF	TGTGCCAGCAGACCCCTCGCAGGGGCCTTCAATCAGCCCCAGCATTTT
TRBV12-3/TRBV12-4	TRBD1	many	TRBJ2-1	CASSRHNRGIYNEQFF	TGTGCCAGCAGTCGACACAACAGGGGGATCTACAATGAGCAGTTCTTC
TRBV6-1	-	-	TRBJ2-7	CASSYGGSPSYEQYF	TGTGCCAGCAGTTATGGGGGGAGTCCCTCCTACGAGCAGTACTTC
TRBV24-1	-	many	TRBJ1-2	CATQPTGGSYGYTF	TGTGCCACCCAGCCCACGGGGGGAAGCTATGGCTACACCTTC
TRBV2	-	many	TRBJ2-3	CASGGGLFRTVTDTQYF	TGTGCCAGCGGAGGGGGACTCTTCCGGACAGTCACAGATACGCAGTATTTT
TRBV5-1	TRBD2	many	TRBJ2-1	CASSLEGLMHNEQFF	TGCGCCAGCAGCTTGGAGGGACTAATGCACAATGAGCAGTTCTTC
TRBV11-2	-	many	TRBJ2-2	CASSLDGELFF	TGTGCCAGCAGCTTAGACGGGGAGCTGTTTTTT
TRBV9	-	-	TRBJ2-2	CASSVGSRRTGELFF	TGTGCCAGCAGCGTAGGGTCGAGGAGGACCGGGGAGCTGTTTTTT
TRBV6-6	-	many	TRBJ1-1	CASSYSQGRNTEAFF	TGTGCCAGCAGTTACTCGCAGGGCCGGAACACTGAAGCTTTCTTT
TRBV11-2	TRBD1	-	TRBJ2-7	CASSQDPGQGSYEQYF	TGCGCCAGCAGCCAAGACCCGGGACAGGGATCCTACGAGCAGTACTTC
TRBV2	-	many	TRBJ2-6	CASSEGGSGANVLTF	TGTGCCAGCAGTGAAGGAGGGTCTGGGGCCAACGTCCTGACTTTC
TRBV28	TRBD1	many	TRBJ1-5	CASSYHRDRGRKQPQHF	TGTGCCAGCAGTTACCACCGGGACAGGGGACGAAAGCAGCCCCAGCATTTT
TRBV7-9	TRBD1	many	TRBJ2-7	CASSFLLGRGRSEQYF	TGTGCCAGCAGCTTTCTTTTGGGCAGGGGGCGTTCCGAGCAGTACTTC